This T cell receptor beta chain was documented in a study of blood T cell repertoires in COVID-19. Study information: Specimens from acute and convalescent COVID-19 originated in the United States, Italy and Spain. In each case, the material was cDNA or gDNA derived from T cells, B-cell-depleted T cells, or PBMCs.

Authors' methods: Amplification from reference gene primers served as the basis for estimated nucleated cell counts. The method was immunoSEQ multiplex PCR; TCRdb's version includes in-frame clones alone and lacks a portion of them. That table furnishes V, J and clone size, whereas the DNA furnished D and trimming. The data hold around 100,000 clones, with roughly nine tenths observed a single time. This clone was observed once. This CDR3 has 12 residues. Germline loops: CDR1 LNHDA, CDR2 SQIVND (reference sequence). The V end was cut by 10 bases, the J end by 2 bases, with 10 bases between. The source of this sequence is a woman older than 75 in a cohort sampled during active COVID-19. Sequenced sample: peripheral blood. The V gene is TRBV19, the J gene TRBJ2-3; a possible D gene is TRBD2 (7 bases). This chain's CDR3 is CATAGATDTQYF. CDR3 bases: TGTGCCACCGCGGGGGCCACAGATACGCAGTATTTT.